The sequence of this T cell receptor (beta chain) was determined in a study of regulatory T cells in long-lasting Graves disease. This clonotype appeared many times. The CDR3 runs to 14 residues. The V end was cut by 6 bases, the J end by 0 bases, with 11 bases between. Germline CDR1 and CDR2: MNHEY and SMNVEV (reference sequence). Time point here: persistent/refractory GD, antithyroid drugs over 5 years with positive TRAb. Isolated PBMC RNA provided the starting material for the TCR library. iRepertoire HTBI primers and Arm-PCR of CDR3 regions built TCR beta libraries. TCRdb used MiXCR to reprocess the multiplex PCR reads, holding one entry per CDR3 protein. This sample carries 430,000 or so distinct CDR3 sequences, around 23% of them seen once, and the ten largest clones take over 11%.

The sequencing used peripheral blood mononuclear cells (PBMCs), collected when the disease was refractory, from a patient treated with antithyroid drugs. The chain employs TRBV27 and TRBJ1-1; tentatively, D is TRBD1 (6 bases). This TCR was recovered from a female donor with Graves disease. CDR3 nucleotide sequence: TGTGCCAGCAGGATGACAGGTTTGAACACTGAAGCTTTCTTT. This sequence encodes CASRMTGLNTEAFF.